Presented here are 8 T cell receptor beta chains from one specimen sequenced in a study of T cells in Graves' hyperthyroidism and ophthalmopathy. RNA transcripts served as the template for amplifying TCR beta CDR3 regions. HTBI primers were employed in a first-round RT-PCR of the TCR CDR3. TCRdb independently ran MiXCR on the multiplex PCR reads; one entry per CDR3 protein. Here the sample spans roughly 700,000 distinct CDR3 sequences, 17% being singletons. Sequencing was carried out using blood. Receptors originate from a man in his fifties with Graves' hyperthyroidism.

The chain is built from TRBV9 and TRBJ2-3, with D possibly being TRBD1 or TRBD2 (5 bases each). V lost 3 bases to trimming and J lost 0 bases, with 8 bases between them. The length of the CDR3 is 14 residues. Germline V gene data show CDR1 as SGDLS and CDR2 as YYNGEE. The CDR3 sequence: CASSDRDSTDTQYF. The CDR3 coding sequence is TGTGCCAGCAGCGACCGGGACAGCACAGATACGCAGTATTTT.

In its sample, this clonotype was seen many times. The chain links TRBV7-2 to TRBJ2-7, with 7 bases aligning to TRBD1. CDR3 size: 14 residues. Germline lookup yields CDR1 SGHTA and CDR2 FQGNSA. V lost 5 bases and J lost 2; bases outside the gene matches: 6. The CDR3 protein is CASSARDSPYEQYF. The CDR3 DNA reads as TGTGCCAGCAGCGCCCGGGACAGCCCCTACGAGCAGTACTTC.

The V call is TRBV7-8, the J call TRBJ2-3, with 11 bases fitting TRBD2. V was pared by 7 bases and J by 2 bases, with 5 bases of the junction left unmatched. Germline V lookup: CDR1 SGHVS, CDR2 FQNEAQ. CDR3 length: 15 amino acids. This CDR3 reads CASTPGLAVTDTQYF. The DNA of the CDR3 is TGTGCCAGCACGCCGGGACTAGCGGTCACAGATACGCAGTATTTT.

In DNA, the CDR3 is TGTGCCACCAGACCCGGACAGGGAGGAACTGAAGCTTTCTTT. This encodes CATRPGQGGTEAFF. The J gene is TRBJ1-1, the V gene TRBV24-1, with 8 bases lining up with TRBD1. The CDR3 covers 14 residues. CDR1 and CDR2 from the germline V gene are KGHDR and SFDVKD. The V gene end was trimmed by 7 bases and the J gene end by 5 bases; junction bases not matched to a gene: 8.

A remark on this clonotype: This may stem from a read error, because a much larger clone lies one nucleotide away. This chain links TRBV6-2 or TRBV6-3 with TRBJ2-1, with D possibly called TRBD1 or TRBD2 (5 bases each). CDR3 length equals 14 residues. Germline lookup yields CDR1 MNHEY and CDR2 SVGEGT. Trimming took off 4 bases at V and 6 bases at J, with 13 bases between the two ends. CDR3 in amino acids: CASSCPTGRNEQFF. CDR3 DNA: TGTGCCAGCAGTTGCCCCACGGGACGCAATGAGCAGTTCTTC.

This clonotype appeared a few times. The chain has TRBV2 and TRBJ2-4; D assignment may be TRBD1 or TRBD2 (5 bases each). The germline gives CDR1 SNHLY, CDR2 FYNNEI. Between the trimmed V and J ends, which lost 10 bases and 5 bases, there was a span of 21 bases. The CDR3 covers 15 residues. The CDR3 DNA reads as TGTGCCACTTTCCCTCTGGGGGATTGGGAAAACATTCAGTACTTC. It is translated as CATFPLGDWENIQYF. The whole variable domain, remainder taken from reference TRBV2 and TRBJ2-4, is EPEVTQTPSHQVTQMGQEVILRCVPISNHLYFYWYRQILGQKVEFLVSFYNNEISEKSEIFDDQFSVERPDGSNFTLKIRSTKLEDSAMYFCATFPLGDWENIQYFGAGTRLSVL.

The table lists this clonotype with a few counts. The V gene is TRBV12-3 or TRBV12-4, the J gene TRBJ2-7; TRBD1 matches 7 bases. The length of the CDR3 is 14 residues. The trim removed 6 bases at V and 4 bases at J, leaving 9 bases unmatched. As DNA, the CDR3 is TGTGCCAGCAGCACCCAGGGGGTAGTGTACGAGCAGTACTTC. Its translation: CASSTQGVVYEQYF.

A few counts support this clonotype. The rearrangement joins TRBV7-2 to TRBJ1-1; 7 bases line up with TRBD1. The ends lost 7 bases at V and 0 bases at J; junction bases unmatched: 5. Germline values: CDR1 SGHTA, CDR2 FQGNSA. The CDR3 contains 14 residues. As DNA, the CDR3 is TGTGCCAGCACCTCGGACAGGATGAACACTGAAGCTTTCTTT. Amino acid sequence: CASTSDRMNTEAFF.